These T cell receptor beta chains were read from a single sample in a study of memory CD4+ T cells and cytomegalovirus serostatus. The method was immunoSEQ multiplex PCR; TCRdb's version includes in-frame clones alone and lacks a portion of them. The sample lists approximately 50,000 clones; 75% to 85% were seen once. The sequenced material came from memory CD4+ T cells from blood. The receptors stem from an adult in good health and CMV-seronegative. Both conserved end residues are part of each CDR3. Each record gives: clone size, V gene, CDR3 protein. Part of the rows lack a size; the others show once, few, many or a class for expanded clones.

size: -; V: TRBV5-6; CDR3: CASSWGLAGTGELFF
size: -; V: TRBV27; CDR3: CASGRTGVAKNIQYF
size: medium-sized; V: TRBV7-9; CDR3: CASSPGTNQPQHF
size: few; V: TRBV11-2; CDR3: CASSLKVAGTDTQYF
size: -; V: TRBV2; CDR3: CASSSNSGSSYNEQFF
size: -; V: TRBV29-1; CDR3: CSVKDRVDEQFF
size: -; V: TRBV2; CDR3: CASSGRGAVSGELFF
size: once; V: TRBV6-5; CDR3: CATSGTSGRGEQYF
size: -; V: TRBV29-1; CDR3: CSILGSDGTQYF
size: -; V: TRBV11-1; CDR3: CASSPREGFSYEQYF
size: -; V: TRBV5-4; CDR3: CASSLAGGRTDTQYF
size: -; V: TRBV28; CDR3: CASKAGTGMGNQPQHF
size: -; V: TRBV19; CDR3: CASGQGRNQPQHF
size: -; V: TRBV7-9; CDR3: CASRRDIANEQYF
size: -; V: TRBV9; CDR3: CASSVEGLAGAPLYNEQFF
size: -; V: TRBV6-5; CDR3: CASTRSGSGNEQFF
size: -; V: TRBV2; CDR3: CASSETGGTLGYTF
size: -; V: TRBV19; CDR3: CASSPRTAQRTNTIYF
size: -; V: TRBV5-5; CDR3: CASRKTHRDRVVTGELFF
size: -; V: TRBV4-1; CDR3: CASSPVPSGGADTQYF
size: -; V: TRBV6-5; CDR3: CASRSAGTGQEKLFF
size: -; V: TRBV2; CDR3: CASSEAYRAHSNQPQHF
size: -; V: TRBV30; CDR3: CARESLAGGLQYF
size: -; V: TRBV27; CDR3: CATQPALGGQPQHF
size: -; V: TRBV19; CDR3: CASSIDPTYEQYF
size: -; V: TRBV7-6; CDR3: CASSLRSGTTSKEQYF
size: -; V: TRBV14; CDR3: CASSQKPGDYGYTF
size: few; V: TRBV10-1; CDR3: CASSLQSTGELFF
size: few; V: TRBV4-1; CDR3: CASSQGYTQYF
size: few; V: TRBV6-4; CDR3: CASSDSSGGSHILF
size: -; V: TRBV5-1; CDR3: CASSFQTSSGANVLTF
size: few; V: TRBV9; CDR3: CASSVEHPYNEQFF
size: -; V: TRBV28; CDR3: CASEGTNSYNEQFF
size: -; V: TRBV19; CDR3: CASRHRDYGYTF
size: few; V: TRBV5-4; CDR3: CASSVRGLMNTEAFF
size: -; V: TRBV6-1; CDR3: CASTISGGAADTQYF
size: -; V: TRBV2; CDR3: CASSESTGATNEKLFF
size: -; V: TRBV28; CDR3: CASSFQARVGNYGYTF
size: -; V: TRBV4-1; CDR3: CASSQVGTGVGNQPQHF
size: -; V: TRBV6-1; CDR3: CASETGTGDYGYTF
size: -; V: TRBV28; CDR3: CASSAGQFYGYTF
size: few; V: TRBV7-3; CDR3: CASSLTGRELFF
size: -; V: TRBV28; CDR3: CASTGYDTQYF
size: -; V: TRBV5-8; CDR3: CASSTLVSGLGDTQYF
size: -; V: TRBV28; CDR3: CAVKGGGAYNEQFF
size: -; V: TRBV18; CDR3: CASSLAGPSTDTQYF
size: -; V: TRBV5-4; CDR3: CASTLGGAGGLASYNEQFF
size: -; V: TRBV5-6; CDR3: CASSLPLAGVGDTQYF
size: -; V: TRBV25-1; CDR3: CASSAARGTGSTDTQYF
size: -; V: TRBV7-9; CDR3: CASSLEQGNTIYF
size: -; V: TRBV19; CDR3: CASSIDPLYEQYF
size: -; V: TRBV28; CDR3: CASSIRLAGRYNEQFF
size: -; V: TRBV21-1; CDR3: CASSKVYRVKGYTF
size: -; V: TRBV20-1; CDR3: CSARGPDGYTF
size: -; V: TRBV27; CDR3: CASSTGQGGQWTQYF
size: -; V: TRBV10-2; CDR3: CASGRGQDGNTIYF
size: -; V: TRBV7-9; CDR3: CASSSPGREADTQYF
size: -; V: TRBV5-1; CDR3: CASSPRTGGGETQYF
size: few; V: TRBV7-8; CDR3: CASRGSSRSYEQYF